Listed here are 22 T cell receptor beta chains from one sample, sequenced in a study of blood T cell repertoires in COVID-19. Profiling relied on immunoSEQ multiplex PCR, and the TCRdb table lists in-frame clones only, not all of them. The table lists 110,000 or so clones, about 85% of them singletons. Specimen: peripheral blood. The receptors were sampled from a human donor in a cohort sampled during active COVID-19.

The chain uses TRBV7-8 and TRBJ2-3; 10 bases are a match to TRBD2. This CDR3 region has 16 residues. Germline trimming cut 2 bases from V and 4 bases from J; bases unmatched to any gene: 6. Germline CDR1 and CDR2: SGHVS and FQNEAQ. CDR3 nucleotide sequence: TGTGCCAGCAGCTTACGAGCGGGGGGGATCGCAGATACGCAGTATTTT. Translation gives CASSLRAGGIADTQYF. The entire variable domain, with the rest obtained from reference TRBV7-8 and TRBJ2-3, is as follows: GAGVSQSPRYKVAKRGQDVALRCDPISGHVSLFWYQQALGQGPEFLTYFQNEAQLDKSGLPSDRFFAERPEGSVSTLKIQRTQQEDSAVYLCASSLRAGGIADTQYFGPGTRLTVL.

This clone was recorded only once. J is TRBJ1-2 and V is TRBV6-4; the D gene is possibly TRBD1 (6 bases). The V gene lost 2 bases and the J gene lost 7 bases, with 11 bases spanning the gap. The CDR3 totals 13 residues. Germline-derived CDR1 and CDR2 are MRHNA and SNTAGT. The CDR3 coding sequence is TGTGCCAGCAGTGACGCAGGGGTGCGTGGCTACACCTTC. Translating gives CASSDAGVRGYTF.

This clone has a single count. This chain uses TRBV2 with TRBJ1-1, with 7 bases that match TRBD1. J was trimmed by 3 bases and V by 6 bases; bases with no gene match: 7. CDR3 length: 14 amino acids. From germline, CDR1 is SNHLY and CDR2 FYNNEI. CDR3 nucleotide sequence: TGTGCCAGCAGAGGTAGACAGGGTTACACTGAAGCTTTCTTT. Residues: CASRGRQGYTEAFF.

The chain links TRBV24-1 to TRBJ2-3; tentatively, D is TRBD1 (5 bases). CDR1 and CDR2 (germline): KGHDR, SFDVKD. V dropped 5 bases and J dropped 0 bases, with 14 bases sitting between them. The CDR3 has 16 residues. In nucleotides, the CDR3 is TGTGCCACCAGTGGGGGCATGACCAGTAGCACAGATACGCAGTATTTT. Translating it yields CATSGGMTSSTDTQYF.

For the CDR3, the DNA is TGCGCCAGCAGCTTTATTGCGGGCTCCTACAATGAGCAGTTCTTC. Translated, it gives CASSFIAGSYNEQFF. V and J are TRBV5-1 and TRBJ2-1; D perhaps matches TRBD2 (5 bases). CDR1 is SGHRS and CDR2 is YFSETQ in the germline V gene. V lost 2 bases and J lost 0, with 9 bases in between. CDR3 length: 15 residues.

The CDR3 spells CSVGDSRVYTF. The CDR3 DNA reads TGCAGCGTTGGGGACAGTCGGGTCTACACCTTC. The chain couples TRBV29-1 to TRBJ1-2; 7 bases map to TRBD1. CDR3 length: 11 amino acids. Germline lookup yields CDR1 SQVTM and CDR2 ANQGSEA. With V trimmed by 4 bases and J by 10 bases, 6 bases remained unmatched.

The rearrangement links TRBV5-1 to TRBJ1-1; 7 positions match TRBD1. This CDR3 is 15 amino acids long. CDR1 is SGHRS and CDR2 is YFSETQ in the germline V gene. The J segment lost 3 bases and the V segment lost 0 bases, leaving 5 bases of the junction unmatched. This CDR3 reads CASSLEGGAYTEAFF. CDR3 nucleotides: TGCGCCAGCAGCTTGGAAGGGGGCGCGTACACTGAAGCTTTCTTT.

V and J are TRBV6-1 and TRBJ2-1, with TRBD2 matching 9 bases. The CDR3 is made up of 15 amino acids. Trimming removed 2 bases from V and 8 bases from J; junction bases left unmatched: 7. Germline CDR1 MNHNS, CDR2 SASEGT. CDR3 protein: CASSESGGGVDEQFF. Here the CDR3 DNA reads TGTGCCAGCAGTGAAAGCGGCGGGGGGGTGGATGAGCAGTTCTTC.

The chain has TRBV7-9 and TRBJ2-1; the D gene is possibly TRBD2 (6 bases). CDR3 length: 18 residues. V was clipped by 1 base and J by 2 bases, with 18 bases between them. CDR1 SEHNR and CDR2 FQNEAQ come from the germline V gene (reference sequence). CDR3 in amino acids: CASSLGSPGRGAYNEQFF. The CDR3 DNA reads as TGTGCCAGCAGCTTAGGATCCCCGGGGCGGGGAGCCTACAATGAGCAGTTCTTC. The full variable domain, with the rest looked up from reference TRBV7-9 and TRBJ2-1, is DTGVSQNPRHKITKRGQNVTFRCDPISEHNRLYWYRQTLGQGPEFLTYFQNEAQLEKSRLLSDRFSAERPKGSFSTLEIQRTEQGDSAMYLCASSLGSPGRGAYNEQFFGPGTRLTVL.

This chain uses TRBV6-5 with TRBJ1-4; no firm D call. Trimming took off 5 bases at V and 1 base at J, with 8 bases between the two ends. The CDR3 loop spans 14 amino acids. Germline V CDR1 and CDR2: MNHEY, SVGAGI. The CDR3 loop is CASSTTRTNEKLFF. CDR3 DNA sequence: TGTGCCAGCAGTACGACAAGAACTAATGAAAAACTGTTTTTT.

The chain is built from TRBV7-2 and TRBJ2-7; TRBD2 aligns across 15 bases. Trimming removed 0 bases from V and 0 bases from J; junction bases left unmatched: 9. The CDR3 length is 20 residues. Germline V gene lookup returns CDR1 SGHTA and CDR2 FQGNSA. CDR3 nucleotide sequence: TGTGCCAGCAGCTTAGCCCCGTATGGACTAGCGGGGGGGGGCTCCTACGAGCAGTACTTC. The encoded protein is CASSLAPYGLAGGGSYEQYF.

V usage is TRBV7-2 and J usage is TRBJ2-1; no clear D. Trimming cost V 5 bases and J 4 bases, with 9 bases left between them. Germline V CDR1 and CDR2: SGHTA, FQGNSA. This CDR3 is 13 amino acids long. CDR3 sequence: CASSGTAYNEQFF. The CDR3, as DNA: TGTGCCAGCAGCGGAACAGCTTACAATGAGCAGTTCTTC. Full variable domain (outside the CDR3, taken from reference TRBV7-2 and TRBJ2-1): GAGVSQSPSNKVTEKGKDVELRCDPISGHTALYWYRQSLGQGLEFLIYFQGNSAPDKSGLPSDRFSAERTGGSVSTLTIQRTQQEDSAVYLCASSGTAYNEQFFGPGTRLTVL.

This clone was seen only once. The chain combines TRBV5-1 with TRBJ2-5; 13 positions agree with TRBD2. CDR3 length equals 16 residues. V was pared by 4 bases and J by 1 base, with 4 bases of the junction left unmatched. CDR1 is SGHRS, CDR2 YFSETQ, per germline. The CDR3 sequence: CASSKGLAGRQETQYF. CDR3 nucleotides: TGCGCCAGCAGCAAGGGACTAGCGGGACGCCAAGAGACCCAGTACTTC.

This clone was detected only once. The chain has TRBV11-3 and TRBJ2-1, with D tentatively TRBD1 (6 bases). The V end lost 3 bases, the J end lost 9 bases, and 6 bases lay between the germline ends. CDR1 and CDR2 from the germline V gene are SGHNT and YENEEA. The CDR3 has 11 residues. CDR3 in DNA: TGTGCCAGCAGCTTGGACAGTGAGCAGTTCTTC. This sequence encodes CASSLDSEQFF.

V usage is TRBV19 and J usage is TRBJ1-5; perhaps TRBD1 as D (6 bases). CDR3 length equals 14 residues. Germline CDR1 and CDR2: LNHDA and SQIVND (reference sequence). V lost 2 bases, J lost 5 bases, and 10 bases lay in between. The CDR3 sequence: CASSIQGSDQPQHF. The CDR3 nucleotides read TGTGCCAGTAGTATACAGGGGAGTGATCAGCCCCAGCATTTT.

The chain recombines TRBV5-1 with TRBJ2-6; TRBD1 might be the D (5 bases). Germline V gene data show CDR1 as SGHRS and CDR2 as YFSETQ. The CDR3 covers 17 residues. The V end was cut by 2 bases, the J end by 1 base, with 13 bases between. The CDR3 nucleotides read TGCGCCAGCAGCTTAAGATGGACAATTTCTGGGGCCAACGTCCTGACTTTC. Residues: CASSLRWTISGANVLTF. The whole variable domain, remainder taken from reference TRBV5-1 and TRBJ2-6, is KAGVTQTPRYLIKTRGQQVTLSCSPISGHRSVSWYQQTPGQGLQFLFEYFSETQRNKGNFPGRFSGRQFSNSRSEMNVSTLELGDSALYLCASSLRWTISGANVLTFGAGSRLTVL.

The J gene is TRBJ1-5, the V gene TRBV7-2, with D perhaps TRBD1 (6 bases). Trimming cost V 6 bases and J 1 base, with 13 bases left between them. Germline V lookup: CDR1 SGHTA, CDR2 FQGNSA. The CDR3 has 15 residues. The CDR3 DNA sequence: TGTGCCAGCAGGTCCACAGGGTTGAGCAATCAGCCCCAGCATTTT. As protein: CASRSTGLSNQPQHF.

The J gene is TRBJ1-1, the V gene TRBV6-5; D not certain. From germline, CDR1 is MNHEY and CDR2 SVGAGI. This CDR3 has 13 residues. Trimming left V 0 bases short and J 8 bases short, with 10 bases between. The CDR3 DNA reads as TGTGCCAGCAGTTACTCGAGACTCTCCGAAGCTTTCTTT. Translated: CASSYSRLSEAFF.

The rearrangement uses TRBV25-1 and TRBJ1-2, with 9 bases fitting TRBD1. CDR1 and CDR2 (germline): MGHDK, SYGVNS. The CDR3 sequence is 16 residues long. With 4 bases clipped from V and 6 bases from J, the junction kept 12 bases outside the gene matches. The CDR3 loop reads CASSARGTGSKDGYTF. The CDR3 coding sequence is TGTGCCAGCAGTGCTAGAGGGACAGGGAGCAAGGATGGCTACACCTTC.

The rearrangement links TRBV29-1 to TRBJ1-2; TRBD1 matches 8 bases. This CDR3 region has 12 residues. Germline assignment: CDR1 SQVTM and CDR2 ANQGSEA. Trimming at V came to 6 bases and at J to 7 bases, leaving 7 bases not matched to a gene. The CDR3 bases are TGCAGCGTCCCACAGGGGGGAGTTGGCTACACCTTC. This gives the protein CSVPQGGVGYTF.

The J gene is TRBJ2-3, the V gene TRBV20-1, with TRBD2 matching over 7 bases. The germline CDR1 and CDR2 sequences are DFQATT and SNEGSKA (reference sequence). The ends lost 3 bases at V and 0 bases at J; junction bases unmatched: 3. The length of the CDR3 is 14 residues. DNA for the CDR3: TGCAGTGCTAGTTTGGGGGGGAGCACAGATACGCAGTATTTT. This sequence encodes CSASLGGSTDTQYF.

V gene TRBV30 combines with J gene TRBJ1-1; no clear D. The CDR3 is 10 amino acids. Germline assignment: CDR1 GTSNPN and CDR2 SVGIG (reference sequence). Trimming shortened V by 2 bases and J by 8 bases, and 6 bases separated the two germline ends. This CDR3 is CAWSRREAFF. The CDR3, as DNA: TGTGCCTGGAGTCGGCGGGAAGCTTTCTTT.